This TCR beta chain was sequenced in a study of T cell responses to AZD1222 COVID-19 vaccine. Concerning this clone itself: Its cognate antigen is unknown.

Here immunoSEQ multiplex PCR was the method, and the copy in TCRdb shows in-frame clones only, minus some. This repertoire shows approximately 80,000 clones, 75% to 90% found once; its top ten account for roughly 24%. Points from the study as a whole: Clonal diversity may have been underestimated, and the donors were mostly white British, with more females than males. Rises in breadth and depth of Spike-specific TCRs came after two AZD1222 doses.

Trimming at V came to 4 bases and at J to 4 bases, leaving 10 bases not matched to a gene. This CDR3 is built from 16 residues. Germline V gene data show CDR1 as SGHDT and CDR2 as YYEEEE. The sequenced sample was peripheral blood, obtained on day 0 of AZD1222 vaccination. The chain employs TRBV5-6 and TRBJ2-1, with 8 positions matching TRBD2. This TCR was recovered from an adult in good health. CDR3 sequence (DNA): TGTGCCAGCAGCGACCCACGTCTAGCGGGTTACAATGAGCAGTTCTTC. Its translation: CASSDPRLAGYNEQFF.